This record concerns one T cell receptor (beta chain) sequence. Its specificity is not known. The PCR ran on 60 Vbeta and 13 Jbeta primers. This table comes from immunoSEQ multiplex PCR, and its TCRdb copy is limited to in-frame clones, with some not included. This table holds 120,000 to 150,000 clones, roughly 86% found once. This sample is part of a study of cytomegalovirus exposure and HLA in healthy donors. CDR3 length: 16 residues. Per the germline V gene, CDR1 is SGHRS and CDR2 is YFSETQ. The V gene end was trimmed by 4 bases and the J gene end by 0 bases; junction bases not matched to a gene: 4. Study results and caveats: Within an earlier analysis, most TCR beta V segments proved productive either about 87% or about 30% of the time.

Sequencing used PBMCs. V usage is TRBV5-1 and J usage is TRBJ2-2, with 9 bases identical to TRBD2. This sequence was found in a woman in her thirties or forties in good health and CMV-seronegative. The CDR3 sequence is CASSGGLAANTGELFF. The CDR3 region has the DNA TGCGCCAGCAGCGGGGGACTAGCTGCGAACACCGGGGAGCTGTTTTTT.